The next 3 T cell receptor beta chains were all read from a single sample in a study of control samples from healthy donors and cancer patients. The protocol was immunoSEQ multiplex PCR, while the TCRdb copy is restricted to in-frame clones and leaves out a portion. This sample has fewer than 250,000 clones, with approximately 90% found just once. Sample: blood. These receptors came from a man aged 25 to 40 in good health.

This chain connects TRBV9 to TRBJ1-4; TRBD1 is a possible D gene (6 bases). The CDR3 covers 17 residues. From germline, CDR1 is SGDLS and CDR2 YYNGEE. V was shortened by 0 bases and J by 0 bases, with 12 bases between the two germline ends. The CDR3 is CASSVDGQSATNEKLFF. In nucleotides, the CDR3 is TGTGCCAGCAGCGTAGATGGACAGAGTGCAACTAATGAAAAACTGTTTTTT. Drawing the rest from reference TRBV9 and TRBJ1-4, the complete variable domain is DSGVTQTPKHLITATGQRVTLRCSPRSGDLSVYWYQQSLDQGLQFLIQYYNGEERAKGNILERFSAQQFPDLHSELNLSSLELGDSALYFCASSVDGQSATNEKLFFGSGTQLSVL.

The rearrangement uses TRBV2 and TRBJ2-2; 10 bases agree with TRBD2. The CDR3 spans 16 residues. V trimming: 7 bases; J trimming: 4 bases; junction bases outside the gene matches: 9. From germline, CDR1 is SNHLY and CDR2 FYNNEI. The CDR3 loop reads CASNPSGGAVTGELFF. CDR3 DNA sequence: TGTGCCAGCAACCCAAGCGGGGGGGCGGTCACCGGGGAGCTGTTTTTT.

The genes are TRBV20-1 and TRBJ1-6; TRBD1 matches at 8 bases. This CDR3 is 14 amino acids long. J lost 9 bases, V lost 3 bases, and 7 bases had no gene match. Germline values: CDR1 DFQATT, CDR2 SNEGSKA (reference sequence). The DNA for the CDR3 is TGCAGTGCTAGTCCAGGGGGCCTTTTTTCACCCCTCCACTTT. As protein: CSASPGGLFSPLHF.